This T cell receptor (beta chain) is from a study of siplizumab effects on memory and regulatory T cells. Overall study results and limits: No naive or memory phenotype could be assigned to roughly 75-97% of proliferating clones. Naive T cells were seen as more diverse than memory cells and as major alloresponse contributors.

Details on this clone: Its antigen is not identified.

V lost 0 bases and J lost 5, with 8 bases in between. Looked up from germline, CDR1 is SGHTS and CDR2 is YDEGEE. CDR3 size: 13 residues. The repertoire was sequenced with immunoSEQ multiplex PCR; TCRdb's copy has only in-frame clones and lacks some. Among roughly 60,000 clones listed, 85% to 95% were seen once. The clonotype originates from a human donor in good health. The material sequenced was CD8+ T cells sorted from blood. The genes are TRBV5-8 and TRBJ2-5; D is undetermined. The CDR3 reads CASSLAASETQYF. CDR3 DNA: TGTGCCAGCAGCTTGGCGGCCTCGGAGACCCAGTACTTC.